Listed here are 21 T cell receptor beta chains from one sample, sequenced in a study of blood T cell repertoires in COVID-19. Assay used: immunoSEQ multiplex PCR; TCRdb lists only in-frame clones, some missing. This sample has about 180,000 clones, with 65% to 90% found just once. The sequencing sample was made of peripheral blood. The receptors stem from a man aged 45-65 years with active or convalescent COVID-19.

This clone was seen only once. The CDR3 spells CASSSKYRANEQFF. The CDR3 DNA reads as TGTGCCAGCAGCTCGAAGTACAGGGCGAATGAGCAGTTCTTC. The chain links TRBV7-9 to TRBJ2-1, with D tentatively TRBD1 (6 bases). With 4 bases removed from V and 7 bases from J, the gap between germline ends came to 14 bases. Germline V gene data show CDR1 as SEHNR and CDR2 as FQNEAQ (reference sequence). The CDR3 is 14 residues long.

In DNA form, the CDR3 reads TGCGCCAGCAGCTCCCAGCGGGGGGCGGGAGATACGCAGTATTTT. Translated, it gives CASSSQRGAGDTQYF. The chain couples TRBV5-1 to TRBJ2-3; 9 bases are shared with TRBD2. J gave up 5 bases and V 3 bases, and 7 bases lay outside the gene matches. Germline assignment: CDR1 SGHRS and CDR2 YFSETQ. This CDR3 has 15 amino acids.

V usage is TRBV3-1 (or the pseudogene TRBV3-2) and J usage is TRBJ2-7, with D possibly TRBD2 on 6 matching bases. V lost 1 base and J lost 4, with 14 bases in between. The CDR3 spans 15 residues. Germline V gene lookup returns CDR1 LGHDT and CDR2 YNNKEL (reference sequence). CDR3 nucleotides: TGTGCCAGCAGCCAAGCATATGAGGGAGGTTACGAGCAGTACTTC. The encoded protein is CASSQAYEGGYEQYF.

This clone was detected once. The chain has TRBV2 and TRBJ2-5, with 7 bases identical to TRBD1. This CDR3 has 17 residues. V was pared by 8 bases and J by 5 bases, with 20 bases of the junction left unmatched. Germline CDR1 SNHLY, CDR2 FYNNEI. Here the CDR3 DNA reads TGTGCCAGCGGTTTCCCATCGGGACAGTCCCCTCGGGAGACCCAGTACTTC. This translates into CASGFPSGQSPRETQYF.

This chain connects TRBV7-9 to TRBJ1-6; the match to TRBD1 covers 9 bases. This CDR3 has 15 residues. The junction had 8 bases not matched to a gene; V was cut back by 5 bases and J by 9 bases. Germline V CDR1 and CDR2: SEHNR, FQNEAQ (reference sequence). This CDR3 is CASSPGTGFGSPLHF. The CDR3 nucleotides read TGTGCCAGCAGCCCCGGGACAGGGTTTGGTTCACCCCTCCACTTT.

The chain uses TRBV2 and TRBJ1-2; TRBD1 might be the D (6 bases). The ends were cut back, 6 bases at V and 1 base at J, with 12 bases in the middle. CDR1 and CDR2 (germline): SNHLY, FYNNEI. The CDR3 length is 14 residues. This CDR3 reads CASRTGTSNYGYTF. CDR3 coding DNA: TGTGCCAGCAGAACCGGGACAAGTAACTATGGCTACACCTTC.

This chain uses TRBV4-3 with TRBJ2-1; the D gene is possibly TRBD2 (6 bases). V gave up 0 bases and J gave up 0 bases, with 9 bases separating them. Germline lookup yields CDR1 LGHNA and CDR2 YSLEER. The CDR3 consists of 16 residues. CDR3 DNA: TGCGCCAGCAGCCAAGATCTCGGGGGCTCCTACAATGAGCAGTTCTTC. Translated, it gives CASSQDLGGSYNEQFF.

The chain couples TRBV5-1 to TRBJ1-2; D is unresolved. CDR3 length: 13 amino acids. Germline V gene data show CDR1 as SGHRS and CDR2 as YFSETQ. V lost 1 base, J lost 6 bases, and 10 bases lay in between. CDR3 region: CASSLTPSDGYTF. CDR3 sequence (DNA): TGCGCCAGCAGCTTGACCCCCTCAGATGGCTACACCTTC.

The genes are TRBV6-5 and TRBJ2-1, with a possible D match to TRBD2 (6 bases). The CDR3 consists of 13 residues. Germline V gene sequence: CDR1 MNHEY, CDR2 SVGAGI. V was shortened by 6 bases and J by 5 bases, with 11 bases between the two germline ends. CDR3 sequence: CASSRTTHNEQFF. The CDR3 region has the DNA TGTGCCAGCAGCAGGACTACCCACAATGAGCAGTTCTTC.

The genes are TRBV7-2 and TRBJ1-6; 8 nucleotides line up with TRBD1. V trimming: 6 bases; J trimming: 0 bases; junction bases outside the gene matches: 10. This CDR3 contains 18 residues. The germline gives CDR1 SGHTA, CDR2 FQGNSA. CDR3 amino acids: CASRGGQGKSSYNSPLHF. CDR3 DNA sequence: TGTGCCAGCAGGGGCGGACAGGGCAAAAGCTCCTATAATTCACCCCTCCACTTT.

The rearrangement links TRBV7-2 to TRBJ2-7; TRBD1 matches 10 bases. Germline lookup yields CDR1 SGHTA and CDR2 FQGNSA. With 5 bases clipped from V and 3 bases from J, the junction kept 10 bases outside the gene matches. This CDR3 is built from 16 residues. CDR3 sequence: CASSPPGTGVFYEQYF. The CDR3 DNA follows: TGTGCCAGCAGCCCCCCCGGGACAGGGGTTTTCTACGAGCAGTACTTC.

The chain joins TRBV24-1 to TRBJ2-2, with D perhaps TRBD1 (6 bases). The CDR3 has 14 amino acids. V was pared by 9 bases and J by 0 bases, with 10 bases between. Per the germline V gene, CDR1 is KGHDR and CDR2 is SFDVKD. CDR3 DNA sequence: TGTGCCACCGGGGGACAACCGAACACCGGGGAGCTGTTTTTT. Amino acids: CATGGQPNTGELFF.

This clone was counted only a few times. This chain uses TRBV12-5 with TRBJ1-5; TRBD1 might be the D (6 bases). Germline CDR1 is LGHNT and CDR2 is FRNRAP. The CDR3 totals 15 residues. V lost 3 bases and J 3 bases, leaving 12 bases between the germline ends. The CDR3 DNA reads as TGTGCTAGTGGTTTTCGCCCAGGGGCCAATCAGCCCCAGCATTTT. Amino acid sequence: CASGFRPGANQPQHF.

The rearrangement uses TRBV7-2 and TRBJ1-6, with 11 bases aligning to TRBD1. The CDR3 has 16 amino acids. Germline loops: CDR1 SGHTA, CDR2 FQGNSA. V dropped 2 bases and J dropped 10; count of bases not matched to a gene: 7. CDR3 sequence: CASSLPGQGARSPLHF. The CDR3 coding sequence is TGTGCCAGCAGCTTACCAGGACAGGGGGCTAGATCACCCCTCCACTTT.

The chain is built from TRBV25-1 and TRBJ2-1; D might be TRBD2 (6 bases). The CDR3 has 12 amino acids. With 5 bases removed from V and 11 bases from J, the gap between germline ends came to 13 bases. Germline V gene data show CDR1 as MGHDK and CDR2 as SYGVNS. The CDR3 coding sequence is TGTGCCAGCAGTCCTAACGCGGGGAAGCAGTTCTTC. Encoded protein: CASSPNAGKQFF.

CDR3 sequence: CASSLGLAVPEQYF. The CDR3 DNA sequence: TGTGCCAGCAGCTTAGGACTAGCGGTCCCCGAGCAGTACTTC. The chain recombines TRBV7-9 with TRBJ2-7, with 9 bases lining up with TRBD2. With 1 base clipped from V and 6 bases from J, the junction kept 4 bases outside the gene matches. This CDR3 has 14 residues. Germline-derived CDR1 and CDR2 are SEHNR and FQNEAQ (reference sequence).

This chain connects TRBV19 to TRBJ1-1, with D possibly TRBD1 on 5 matching bases. V lost 9 bases, J lost 8 bases, and 19 bases lay in between. Germline V gives CDR1 LNHDA, CDR2 SQIVND (reference sequence). This CDR3 region has 13 residues. The CDR3 DNA is TGTGCCAGCGTTAGGGACCGCGGGAGGGAAGCTTTCTTT. This gives the protein CASVRDRGREAFF.

J is TRBJ2-1 and V is TRBV28, with D possibly TRBD1 on 5 matching bases. V lost 6 bases and J lost 7, with 13 bases in between. CDR1 is MDHEN, CDR2 SYDVKM, per germline. The CDR3 totals 13 residues. The CDR3 sequence is CASSPQGTNEQFF. The CDR3 bases are TGTGCCAGCAGCCCCCAGGGAACTAATGAGCAGTTCTTC.

This sequence joins TRBV28 and TRBJ1-6; TRBD1 agrees at 9 bases. V shed 5 bases, J shed 10 bases, and the junction held 9 bases outside the gene matches. The germline V gene has CDR1 MDHEN and CDR2 SYDVKM. The CDR3 length is 15 residues. As DNA, the CDR3 is TGTGCCAGCAGTCCCTACGGACAGGGGCGATCACCCCTCCACTTT. Translated, it gives CASSPYGQGRSPLHF.

The chain is built from TRBV24-1 and TRBJ2-5, with D possibly being TRBD1 (6 bases). The CDR3 is 14 residues long. The germline CDR1 and CDR2 sequences are KGHDR and SFDVKD. Trimming took 4 bases from V and 2 from J, leaving 10 bases between them. CDR3 nucleotides: TGTGCCACCAGTGAAAACAGGGTACAAGAGACCCAGTACTTC. Its protein is CATSENRVQETQYF.

This chain joins TRBV11-3 and TRBJ2-1; 8 bases are a match to TRBD1. J was trimmed by 2 bases and V by 5 bases; bases with no gene match: 2. The CDR3 consists of 14 residues. CDR1 and CDR2 (germline): SGHNT, YENEEA. CDR3 in amino acids: CASSPGGAYNEQFF. CDR3 DNA sequence: TGTGCCAGCAGCCCAGGGGGCGCCTACAATGAGCAGTTCTTC.